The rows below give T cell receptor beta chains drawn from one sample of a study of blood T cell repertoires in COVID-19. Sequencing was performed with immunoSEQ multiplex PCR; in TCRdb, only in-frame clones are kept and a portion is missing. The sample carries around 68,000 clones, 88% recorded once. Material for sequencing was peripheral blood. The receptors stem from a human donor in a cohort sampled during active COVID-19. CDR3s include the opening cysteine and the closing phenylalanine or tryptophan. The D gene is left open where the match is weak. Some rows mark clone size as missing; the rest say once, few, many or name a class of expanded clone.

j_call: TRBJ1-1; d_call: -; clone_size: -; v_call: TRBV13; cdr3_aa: CASNRRVDEAFF; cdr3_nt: TGTGCCAGCAACCGGAGAGTGGATGAAGCTTTCTTT
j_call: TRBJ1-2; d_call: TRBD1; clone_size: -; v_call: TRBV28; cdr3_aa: CASSQTGQGVYGYTF; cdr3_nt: TGTGCCAGCAGCCAGACAGGGCAGGGGGTCTATGGCTACACCTTC
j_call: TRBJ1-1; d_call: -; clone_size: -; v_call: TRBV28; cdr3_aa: CASSLRGWGAEAFF; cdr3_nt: TGTGCCAGCAGTTTACGCGGGTGGGGAGCTGAAGCTTTCTTT
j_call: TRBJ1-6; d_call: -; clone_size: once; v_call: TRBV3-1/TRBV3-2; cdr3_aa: CASSLQGPLHF; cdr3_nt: TGTGCCAGCAGCCTGCAGGGACCCCTCCACTTT
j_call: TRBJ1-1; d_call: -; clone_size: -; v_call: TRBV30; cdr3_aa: CAWRLWNTEAFF; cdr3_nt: TGTGCCTGGAGACTGTGGAACACTGAAGCTTTCTTT
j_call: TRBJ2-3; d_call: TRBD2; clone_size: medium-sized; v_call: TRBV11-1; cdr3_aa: CASSSTSGSTDTQYF; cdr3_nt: TGTGCCAGCAGCTCGACTAGCGGGAGCACAGATACGCAGTATTTT
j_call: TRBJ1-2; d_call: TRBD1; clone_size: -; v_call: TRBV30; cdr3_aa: CAWSVRQGIGGYTF; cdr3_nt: TGTGCCTGGAGTGTAAGACAGGGGATCGGGGGCTACACCTTC
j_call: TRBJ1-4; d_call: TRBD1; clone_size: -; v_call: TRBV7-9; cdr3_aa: CASSMTGGHEKLFF; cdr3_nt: TGTGCCAGCAGCATGACAGGGGGCCATGAAAAACTGTTTTTT
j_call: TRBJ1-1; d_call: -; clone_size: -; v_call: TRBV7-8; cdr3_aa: CASSLMGTGGYEAFF; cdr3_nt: TGTGCCAGCAGCTTAATGGGGACCGGGGGATATGAAGCTTTCTTT
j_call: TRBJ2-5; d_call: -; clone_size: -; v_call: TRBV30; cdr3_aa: CAWSVRLAGDFWETQYF; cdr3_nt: TGTGCCTGGAGTGTACGATTGGCAGGGGATTTCTGGGAGACCCAGTACTTC
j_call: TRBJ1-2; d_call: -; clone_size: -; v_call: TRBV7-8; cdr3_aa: CASSFRVQGYGYTF; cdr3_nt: TGTGCCAGCAGCTTCAGGGTGCAGGGCTATGGCTACACCTTC
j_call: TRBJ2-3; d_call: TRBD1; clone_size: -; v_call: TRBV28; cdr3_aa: CASSSGQGAGDTQYF; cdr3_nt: TGTGCCAGCAGCTCAGGACAGGGGGCAGGAGATACGCAGTATTTT
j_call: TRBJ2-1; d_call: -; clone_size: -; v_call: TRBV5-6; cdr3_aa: CASSPSWTVDNEQFF; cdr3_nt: TGTGCCAGCAGCCCATCGTGGACAGTAGACAATGAGCAGTTCTTC
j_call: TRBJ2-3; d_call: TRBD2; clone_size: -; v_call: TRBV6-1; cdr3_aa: CASSEGGGGTDTQYF; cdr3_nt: TGTGCCAGCAGTGAAGGTGGCGGGGGTACAGATACGCAGTATTTT
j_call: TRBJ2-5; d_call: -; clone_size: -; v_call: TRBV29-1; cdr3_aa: CSVIGASFLETQYF; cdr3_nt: TGCAGCGTTATTGGGGCCAGTTTCCTAGAGACCCAGTACTTC
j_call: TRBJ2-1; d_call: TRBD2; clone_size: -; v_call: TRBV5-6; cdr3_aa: CASSPGLAGIGYNEQFF; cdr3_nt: TGTGCCAGCAGCCCAGGACTAGCGGGAATCGGGTACAATGAGCAGTTCTTC
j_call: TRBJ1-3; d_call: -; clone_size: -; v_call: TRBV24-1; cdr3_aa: CATSDLPGRGNTIYF; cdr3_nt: TGTGCCACCAGTGATTTGCCAGGGCGTGGAAACACCATATATTTT
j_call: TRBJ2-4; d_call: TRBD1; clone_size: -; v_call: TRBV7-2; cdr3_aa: CASSRTGAKNIQYF; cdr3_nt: TGTGCCAGCAGCAGGACAGGGGCAAAAAACATTCAGTACTTC
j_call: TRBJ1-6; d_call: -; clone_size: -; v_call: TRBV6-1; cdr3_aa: CASSVSLQGGDSPLHF; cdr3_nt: TGTGCCAGCAGTGTCTCACTTCAAGGCGGGGATTCACCCCTCCACTTT
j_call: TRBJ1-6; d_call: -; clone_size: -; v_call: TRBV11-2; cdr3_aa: CASSRSSSSYNSPLHF; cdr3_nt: TGTGCCAGCAGCCGGTCCTCGAGCTCCTATAATTCACCCCTCCACTTT
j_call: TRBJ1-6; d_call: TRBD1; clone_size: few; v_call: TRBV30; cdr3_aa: CAWINSGTGWGSPLHF; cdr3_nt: TGTGCCTGGATCAACTCCGGGACAGGGTGGGGATCACCCCTCCACTTT
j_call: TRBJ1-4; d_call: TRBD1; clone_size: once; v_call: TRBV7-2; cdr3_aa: CASTPDRGKLFF; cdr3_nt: TGTGCCAGCACCCCGGACAGGGGAAAACTGTTTTTT
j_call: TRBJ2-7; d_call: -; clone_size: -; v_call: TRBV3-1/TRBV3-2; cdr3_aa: CASSRGSDISYEQYF; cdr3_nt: TGTGCCAGCAGCAGGGGCTCGGATATCTCCTACGAGCAGTACTTC
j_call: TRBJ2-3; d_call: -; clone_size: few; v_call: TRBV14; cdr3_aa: CASSQDWGRRTQYF; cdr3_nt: TGTGCCAGCAGCCAAGATTGGGGGAGGCGGACGCAGTATTTT
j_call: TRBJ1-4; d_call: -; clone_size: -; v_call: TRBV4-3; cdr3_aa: CASSQGNLAGGTNEKLFF; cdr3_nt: TGCGCCAGCAGCCAAGGGAATTTGGCGGGGGGAACTAATGAAAAACTGTTTTTT
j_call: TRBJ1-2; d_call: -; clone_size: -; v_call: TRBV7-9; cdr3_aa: CASSFLGVSYTF; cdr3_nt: TGTGCCAGCAGCTTCCTCGGTGTAAGCTACACCTTC
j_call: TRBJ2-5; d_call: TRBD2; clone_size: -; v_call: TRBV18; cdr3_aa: CASSPPGRGKETQYF; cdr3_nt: TGTGCCAGCTCACCACCCGGGCGGGGGAAAGAGACCCAGTACTTC
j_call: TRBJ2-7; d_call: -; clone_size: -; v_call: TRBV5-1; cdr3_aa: CASSFPGGGSNEQYF; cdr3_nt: TGCGCCAGCAGCTTTCCCGGTGGAGGGTCCAACGAGCAGTACTTC
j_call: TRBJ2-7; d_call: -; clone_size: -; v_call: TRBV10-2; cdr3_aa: CASMRASPSYEQYF; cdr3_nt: TGCGCCAGCATGAGGGCCTCCCCCTCCTACGAGCAGTACTTC
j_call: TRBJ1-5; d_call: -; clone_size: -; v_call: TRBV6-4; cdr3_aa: CASSLPGRAYQPQHF; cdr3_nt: TGTGCCAGCAGTCTCCCGGGCAGGGCCTATCAGCCCCAGCATTTT
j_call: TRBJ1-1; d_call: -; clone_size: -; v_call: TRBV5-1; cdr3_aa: CASSFDTWNTEAFF; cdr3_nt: TGCGCCAGCAGCTTCGACACCTGGAACACTGAAGCTTTCTTT
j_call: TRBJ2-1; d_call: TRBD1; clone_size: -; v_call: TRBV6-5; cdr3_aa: CASIPMGQGANEQFF; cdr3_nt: TGTGCCAGCATCCCAATGGGACAGGGGGCCAATGAGCAGTTCTTC
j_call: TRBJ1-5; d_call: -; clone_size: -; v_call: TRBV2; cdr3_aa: CASTAGEEQPQHF; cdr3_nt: TGTGCCAGCACCGCGGGGGAGGAACAGCCCCAGCATTTT
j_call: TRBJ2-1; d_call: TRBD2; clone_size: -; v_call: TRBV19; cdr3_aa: CASSISGGAPNEQFF; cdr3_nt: TGTGCCAGTAGTATTAGCGGGGGGGCCCCCAATGAGCAGTTCTTC
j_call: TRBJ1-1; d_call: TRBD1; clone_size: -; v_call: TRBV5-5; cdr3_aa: CASSLGDRVRGRTEAFF; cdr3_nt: TGTGCCAGCAGCTTGGGTGACAGGGTTCGGGGGAGGACTGAAGCTTTCTTT
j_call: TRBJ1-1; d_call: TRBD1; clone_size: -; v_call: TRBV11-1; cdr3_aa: CASSLEVRTGRAFF; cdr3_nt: TGTGCCAGCAGCTTAGAGGTTCGGACAGGGCGAGCTTTCTTT
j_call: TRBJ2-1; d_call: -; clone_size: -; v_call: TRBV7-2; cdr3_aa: CASSSGAVDEQFF; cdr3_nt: TGTGCCAGCAGCTCCGGAGCGGTTGATGAGCAGTTCTTC
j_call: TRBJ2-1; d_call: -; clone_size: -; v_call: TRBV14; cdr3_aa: CASSQGPYTVSSYNEQFF; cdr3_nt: TGTGCCAGCAGCCAAGGTCCGTATACCGTTAGCTCCTACAATGAGCAGTTCTTC
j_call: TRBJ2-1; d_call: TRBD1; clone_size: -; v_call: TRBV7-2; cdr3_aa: CASSSRDRGGNEQFF; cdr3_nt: TGTGCCAGCAGCTCCCGGGACAGGGGGGGCAATGAGCAGTTCTTC
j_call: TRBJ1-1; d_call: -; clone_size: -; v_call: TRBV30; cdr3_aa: CAWKRSNTEAFF; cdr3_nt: TGTGCCTGGAAACGGAGTAACACTGAAGCTTTCTTT
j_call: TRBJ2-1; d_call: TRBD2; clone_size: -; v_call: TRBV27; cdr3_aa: CASSFDEGGRNEQFF; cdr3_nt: TGTGCCAGCAGTTTTGATGAGGGAGGGCGAAATGAGCAGTTCTTC
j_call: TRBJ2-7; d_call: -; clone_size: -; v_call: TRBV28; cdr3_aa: CASYGLRVSGYEQYF; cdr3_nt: TGTGCCAGTTACGGACTTAGGGTATCCGGCTACGAGCAGTACTTC
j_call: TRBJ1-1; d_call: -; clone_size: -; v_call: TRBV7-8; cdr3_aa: CASSLGIRQLAFF; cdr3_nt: TGTGCCAGCAGCTTAGGAATAAGACAATTAGCTTTCTTT
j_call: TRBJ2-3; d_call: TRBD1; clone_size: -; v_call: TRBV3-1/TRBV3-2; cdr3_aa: CASTGGLDTQYF; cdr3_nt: TGTGCCAGTACAGGGGGACTAGATACGCAGTATTTT